This record looks at one T cell receptor beta chain sequence and its context. J gave up 4 bases and V 5 bases, and 6 bases lay outside the gene matches. The CDR3 spans 16 residues. Germline V lookup: CDR1 SGHTA, CDR2 FQGNSA. Sequencing was at deep level. Template amounts of around 300 ng DNA, tens of thousands of T cell genomes, were employed in unsorted PBMC replicate PCRs. Profiling relied on immunoSEQ multiplex PCR, and the TCRdb table lists in-frame clones only, not all of them. Here the sample spans some 470,000 clones, 75% to 85% being singletons. The data were taken from a study of shared clonotypes between healthy human individuals.

The chain carries TRBV7-2 and TRBJ2-1, with 12 bases identical to TRBD2. This clonotype originated in a woman aged 40 to 50 in good health. Some clones in this sample may be carry-over from other donors' samples. Sequencing input: PBMCs. CDR3 sequence: CASSTLAGGIYNEQFF. Written as DNA, the CDR3 is TGTGCCAGCAGCACCCTAGCGGGAGGGATTTACAATGAGCAGTTCTTC.